Following are 2 T cell receptor beta chains from one sample sequenced in a study of patients with pleural tuberculosis (dated by TCRdb to between 2014 and 2016). The sequencer was an Illumina Genome Analyzer IIx. TCRdb reworked the public reads: Q25 trimming with fastp, MiXCR clone assembly, productive beta chains retained. Duplicate CDR3 protein sequences are folded into a single record with the most common DNA and genes. Here the sample has 45,000 to 60,000 distinct CDR3 sequences; less than 8% occur a single time. The top ten constitute roughly 15% of the sample. All receptors come from a human donor with pleural tuberculosis.

This chain links TRBV5-1 with TRBJ2-2; 10 bases fit TRBD2. CDR1 and CDR2 (germline): SGHRS, YFSETQ. Trimming cost V 2 bases and J 4 bases; bases outside gene matches: 8. The CDR3 spans 17 residues. CDR3 DNA sequence: TGCGCCAGCAGCTTTGGGCTAGCGGGAGTCGCCACCGGGGAGCTGTTTTTT. Translation: CASSFGLAGVATGELFF.

This clonotype was observed many times. The V call is TRBV28, the J call TRBJ2-5, with D unclear. The CDR3 extends over 13 amino acids. The germline V gene encodes CDR1 MDHEN and CDR2 SYDVKM. V was trimmed by 6 bases and J by 7 bases, leaving 15 bases between them. The CDR3 reads CASSYGPTGTQYF. CDR3 DNA sequence: TGTGCCAGCAGCTACGGGCCCACGGGGACCCAGTACTTC.